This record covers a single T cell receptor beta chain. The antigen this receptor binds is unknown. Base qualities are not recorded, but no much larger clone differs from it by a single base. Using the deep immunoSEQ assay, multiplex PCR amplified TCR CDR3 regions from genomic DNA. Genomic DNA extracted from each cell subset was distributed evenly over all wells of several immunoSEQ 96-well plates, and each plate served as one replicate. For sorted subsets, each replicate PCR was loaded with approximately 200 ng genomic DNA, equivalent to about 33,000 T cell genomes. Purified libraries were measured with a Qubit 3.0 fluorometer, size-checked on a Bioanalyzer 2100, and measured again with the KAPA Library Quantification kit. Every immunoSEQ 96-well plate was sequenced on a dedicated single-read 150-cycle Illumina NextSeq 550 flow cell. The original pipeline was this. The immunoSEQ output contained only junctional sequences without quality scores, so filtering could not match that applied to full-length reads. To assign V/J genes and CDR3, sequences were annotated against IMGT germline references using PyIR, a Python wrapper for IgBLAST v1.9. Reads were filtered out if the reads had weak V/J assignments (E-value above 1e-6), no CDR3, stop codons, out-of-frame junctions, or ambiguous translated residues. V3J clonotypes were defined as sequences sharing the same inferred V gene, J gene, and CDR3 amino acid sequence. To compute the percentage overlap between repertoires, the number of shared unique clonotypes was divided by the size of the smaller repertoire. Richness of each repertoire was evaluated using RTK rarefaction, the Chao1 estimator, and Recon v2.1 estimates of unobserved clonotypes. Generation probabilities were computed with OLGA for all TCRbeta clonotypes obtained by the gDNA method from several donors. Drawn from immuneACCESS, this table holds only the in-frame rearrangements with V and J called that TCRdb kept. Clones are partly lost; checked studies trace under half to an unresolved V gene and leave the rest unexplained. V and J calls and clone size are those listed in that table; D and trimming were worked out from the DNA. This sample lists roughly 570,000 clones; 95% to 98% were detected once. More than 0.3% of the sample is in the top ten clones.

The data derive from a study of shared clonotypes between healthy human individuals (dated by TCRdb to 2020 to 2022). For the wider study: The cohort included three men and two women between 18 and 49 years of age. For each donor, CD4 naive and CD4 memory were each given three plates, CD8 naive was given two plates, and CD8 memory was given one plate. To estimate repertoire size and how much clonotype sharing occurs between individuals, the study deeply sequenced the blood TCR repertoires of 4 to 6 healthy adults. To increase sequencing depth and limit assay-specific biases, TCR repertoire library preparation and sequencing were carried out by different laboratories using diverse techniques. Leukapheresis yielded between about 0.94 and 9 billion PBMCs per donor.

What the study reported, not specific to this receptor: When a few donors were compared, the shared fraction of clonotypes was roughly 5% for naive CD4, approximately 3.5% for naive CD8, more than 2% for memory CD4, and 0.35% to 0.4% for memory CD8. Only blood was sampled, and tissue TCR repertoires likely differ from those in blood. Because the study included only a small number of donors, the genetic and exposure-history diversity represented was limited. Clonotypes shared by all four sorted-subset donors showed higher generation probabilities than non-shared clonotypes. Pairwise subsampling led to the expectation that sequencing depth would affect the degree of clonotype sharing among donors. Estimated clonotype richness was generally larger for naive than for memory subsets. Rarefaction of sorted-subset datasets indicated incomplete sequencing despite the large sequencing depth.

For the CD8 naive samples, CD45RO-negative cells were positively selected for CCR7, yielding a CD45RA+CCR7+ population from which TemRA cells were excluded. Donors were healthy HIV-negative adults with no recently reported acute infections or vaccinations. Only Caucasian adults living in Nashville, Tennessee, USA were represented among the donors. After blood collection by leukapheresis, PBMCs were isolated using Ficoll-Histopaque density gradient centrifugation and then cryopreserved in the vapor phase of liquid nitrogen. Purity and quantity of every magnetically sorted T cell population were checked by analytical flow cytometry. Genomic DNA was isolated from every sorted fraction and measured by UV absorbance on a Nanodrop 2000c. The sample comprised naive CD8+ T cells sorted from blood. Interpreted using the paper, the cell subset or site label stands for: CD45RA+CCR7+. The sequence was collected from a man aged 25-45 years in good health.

The CDR3 protein is CASSHYRTGDHYGYTF. The DNA sequence is given as TGTGCCAGCAGCCACTATAGGACAGGGGATCACTATGGCTACACCTTC. The chain is assembled from TRBV5-4 and TRBJ1-2; 9 bases in between match TRBD1. CDR1 SGHNT and CDR2 YYREEE were looked up in the germline V gene (reference sequence). Reading from cysteine to phenylalanine, the CDR3 counts 16 amino acids. Left in the record is the CDR3 DNA by itself, 48 bases read in frame from the first base. The V end gives up 4 bases and the J end 3 bases, leaving 10 bases in the junction not matched to a gene.